This TCR beta chain appears in the sequencing data of a study of blood T cells in healthy people across ages. Study-wide results and caveats: Comparison with aged donors showed that long-lived donors had more naive CD4+ cells and higher diversity.

There are a few counts of this clonotype. Its antigen is not known. A sample-barcoded 5' primer and a J-beta primer mix were used in a second PCR of roughly 7 to 11 cycles. Each cDNA molecule was tagged by a template-switch adaptor that had 12 random nucleotides. Paired-end reads containing CDR3 totaled no fewer than 2.5 million for each sample. TCRdb called the 5' RACE reads again in MiXCR, with one record for every CDR3 protein. This table has some 670,000 distinct CDR3 sequences, roughly half appearing once. The sample taken for sequencing was blood. This TCR came from a woman aged 80 or over in good health.

CDR3 loop: CSAMAGDTEAFF. For the CDR3, the DNA is TGCAGTGCTATGGCAGGGGACACTGAAGCTTTCTTT. This chain joins TRBV20-1 and TRBJ1-1; perhaps TRBD1 as D (6 bases). CDR3 length equals 12 residues. Trimming removed 4 bases from V and 3 bases from J, with 9 bases in between. From germline, CDR1 is DFQATT and CDR2 SNEGSKA (reference sequence).